Following are 19 T cell receptor beta chains from one sample sequenced in a study of blood T cell repertoires in COVID-19. Only in-frame clones appear in the TCRdb table, and some are missing; sequencing was by immunoSEQ multiplex PCR. Seen here are fewer than 200,000 clones, roughly four fifths observed once, and the top ten hold roughly 7.5%. Sequencing was performed on peripheral blood. All receptors come from a woman between 70 and 85 years old with COVID-19, enrolled during active disease.

V and J are TRBV7-9 and TRBJ1-2; a possible D gene is TRBD1 (6 bases). Per germline, CDR1 SEHNR and CDR2 FQNEAQ (reference sequence). This CDR3 has 15 amino acids. Trimming cost V 5 bases and J 7 bases, with 20 bases left between them. This CDR3 is CASSHGSGAVGGYTF. The CDR3 region has the DNA TGTGCCAGCAGCCACGGCTCAGGGGCAGTTGGTGGCTACACCTTC. The full variable domain, rest sourced from reference TRBV7-9 and TRBJ1-2, is DTGVSQNPRHKITKRGQNVTFRCDPISEHNRLYWYRQTLGQGPEFLTYFQNEAQLEKSRLLSDRFSAERPKGSFSTLEIQRTEQGDSAMYLCASSHGSGAVGGYTFGSGTRLTVV.

V gene TRBV29-1 combines with J gene TRBJ2-7, with D possibly being TRBD1 (6 bases). CDR3 length: 15 amino acids. Germline V gene lookup returns CDR1 SQVTM and CDR2 ANQGSEA. Trimming stripped 6 bases from V and 0 bases from J, with 18 bases between. The CDR3 DNA follows: TGCAGCGTGGAAAACCCAGGGGCAAGCTCCTACGAGCAGTACTTC. This encodes CSVENPGASSYEQYF.

The rearrangement links TRBV28 to TRBJ2-1; TRBD1 aligns across 9 bases. Looked up from germline, CDR1 is MDHEN and CDR2 is SYDVKM. Trimming removed 6 bases from V and 6 bases from J; junction bases left unmatched: 9. This CDR3 is built from 15 residues. The CDR3 protein is CASRLPGQGLNEQFF. The CDR3 DNA follows: TGTGCCAGCAGGTTACCGGGACAGGGCCTCAATGAGCAGTTCTTC.

The chain joins TRBV19 to TRBJ2-2; 7 positions agree with TRBD2. The CDR3 sequence is 14 residues long. Germline assignment: CDR1 LNHDA and CDR2 SQIVND (reference sequence). Trimming removed 2 bases from V and 5 bases from J; junction bases left unmatched: 2. The CDR3 is CASSISGGTGELFF. CDR3 DNA: TGTGCCAGTAGTATATCCGGGGGGACCGGGGAGCTGTTTTTT.

The chain couples TRBV5-1 to TRBJ2-7; possible D gene TRBD2, 7 bases. Per the germline V gene, CDR1 is SGHRS and CDR2 is YFSETQ. The ends were cut back, 4 bases at V and 6 bases at J, with 20 bases in the middle. The CDR3 extends over 15 amino acids. CDR3 loop: CASSGGAGAPLEQYF. The DNA of the CDR3 is TGCGCCAGCAGCGGAGGGGCGGGGGCGCCTCTCGAGCAGTACTTC.

Here the CDR3 DNA reads TGCGCCAGCAACCCTACGGGGGGCGTGAGCACAGATACGCAGTATTTT. Protein product: CASNPTGGVSTDTQYF. The genes are TRBV5-1 and TRBJ2-3; D perhaps matches TRBD2 (7 bases). The V and J ends lost 6 bases and 0 bases respectively, with 17 bases between them. The germline V gene encodes CDR1 SGHRS and CDR2 YFSETQ. This CDR3 has 16 amino acids.

The V call is TRBV19, the J call TRBJ2-2; D call uncertain. Trimming took off 3 bases at V and 4 bases at J, with 9 bases between the two ends. Germline values: CDR1 LNHDA, CDR2 SQIVND (reference sequence). The CDR3 contains 14 residues. As DNA, the CDR3 is TGTGCCAGTAGTATTCAACTAACCACCGGGGAGCTGTTTTTT. This gives the protein CASSIQLTTGELFF.

The chain has TRBV7-9 and TRBJ2-2; 8 nucleotides line up with TRBD2. This CDR3 is built from 18 residues. Trimming took 5 bases from V and 1 from J; bases not matched to a gene: 12. The V gene's germline CDR1 is SEHNR and CDR2 FQNEAQ (reference sequence). The CDR3 reads CASSSRAGATWNTGELFF. For the CDR3, the DNA is TGTGCCAGCAGCAGTAGAGCGGGAGCTACTTGGAACACCGGGGAGCTGTTTTTT.

The gene calls are TRBV5-4 and TRBJ2-1; 10 bases agree with TRBD1. The CDR3 loop spans 15 amino acids. J gave up 6 bases and V 1 base, and 4 bases lay outside the gene matches. Per germline, CDR1 SGHNT and CDR2 YYREEE (reference sequence). The DNA of the CDR3 is TGTGCCAGCAGCTTGAGACAGGGGGCGTTCAATGAGCAGTTCTTC. It encodes CASSLRQGAFNEQFF.

Regarding this clone: The junction shows a germline mismatch at one end, possibly a read error. This chain joins TRBV18 and TRBJ2-1, with 8 bases fitting TRBD2. The CDR3 loop spans 16 amino acids. Germline loops: CDR1 KGHSH, CDR2 LQKENI. CDR3 bases: TGTGCCAGCTCACCCCCAGGGGCAGCGGGGGACAATGAACAGTTCTTC. Translating gives CASSPPGAAGDNEQFF.

J is TRBJ2-3 and V is TRBV7-2; 8 bases are a match to TRBD1. Germline loops: CDR1 SGHTA, CDR2 FQGNSA. V lost 1 base and J lost 1; bases outside the gene matches: 4. This CDR3 contains 16 residues. The CDR3 protein is CASSLVGQVCTDTQYF. In DNA form, the CDR3 reads TGTGCCAGCAGCTTAGTGGGACAGGTGTGCACAGATACGCAGTATTTT.

A single count supports this clone. The chain carries TRBV9 and TRBJ1-1, with 10 nucleotides matching TRBD1. CDR1 SGDLS and CDR2 YYNGEE come from the germline V gene. CDR3 length: 14 amino acids. V lost 0 bases and J lost 11; bases outside the gene matches: 7. This CDR3 reads CASSVAGTGVGAFF. In DNA form, the CDR3 reads TGTGCCAGCAGCGTAGCCGGGACAGGGGTTGGTGCTTTCTTT.

This sequence joins TRBV7-2 and TRBJ1-2; no firm D call. V was shortened by 7 bases and J by 8 bases, with 20 bases between the two germline ends. From germline, CDR1 is SGHTA and CDR2 FQGNSA. The CDR3 length is 14 residues. In DNA, the CDR3 is TGTGCCAGCACCCTGGGAGAGACCCCCAGGGGCTACACCTTC. It codes for CASTLGETPRGYTF.

The J gene is TRBJ2-7, the V gene TRBV28; D not certain. The germline V gene encodes CDR1 MDHEN and CDR2 SYDVKM. The length of the CDR3 is 12 residues. The V gene lost 2 bases and the J gene lost 6 bases, with 8 bases spanning the gap. The CDR3 DNA sequence: TGTGCCAGCAGTTTAAATAACGGCGAGCAGTACTTC. This translates into CASSLNNGEQYF. Drawing the rest from reference TRBV28 and TRBJ2-7, the complete variable domain is DVKVTQSSRYLVKRTGEKVFLECVQDMDHENMFWYRQDPGLGLRLIYFSYDVKMKEKGDIPEGYSVSREKKERFSLILESASTNQTSMYLCASSLNNGEQYFGPGTRLTVT.

V and J are TRBV3-1 (or the pseudogene TRBV3-2) and TRBJ2-1, with TRBD2 matching 9 bases. In germline, CDR1 is LGHDT, CDR2 YNNKEL (reference sequence). The CDR3 spans 20 residues. Losses at the gene ends were 5 bases for V and 0 bases for J; bases not matched to a gene: 17. The CDR3 nucleotides are TGTGCCAGCAGCTCTAGCAGCACTGGGACTAGCCGCCTCTCCTACAATGAGCAGTTCTTC. Its translation is CASSSSSTGTSRLSYNEQFF.

The chain couples TRBV30 to TRBJ2-2; TRBD2 is a possible D gene (5 bases). Per the germline V gene, CDR1 is GTSNPN and CDR2 is SVGIG (reference sequence). This CDR3 has 15 amino acids. V lost 3 bases and J lost 7, with 18 bases in between. The CDR3 reads CAWRPGSFPFGELFF. CDR3 DNA: TGTGCCTGGAGACCGGGGAGTTTTCCCTTCGGGGAGCTGTTTTTT.

J is TRBJ2-3 and V is TRBV20-1; 11 nucleotides agree with TRBD2. Trimming at V came to 6 bases and at J to 4 bases, leaving 9 bases not matched to a gene. The V gene's germline CDR1 is DFQATT and CDR2 SNEGSKA (reference sequence). CDR3 size: 15 residues. CDR3 loop: CSASSGRAVADTQYF. The DNA for the CDR3 is TGCAGTGCCAGTAGCGGGAGGGCCGTCGCAGATACGCAGTATTTT.

DNA of the CDR3: TGTGCCAGCCGTCGCGCTAGCGGGAATAAAGAGACCCAGTACTTC. Translating gives CASRRASGNKETQYF. The V call is TRBV6-8, the J call TRBJ2-5; 9 bases are shared with TRBD2. Trimming at V came to 8 bases and at J to 3 bases, leaving 10 bases not matched to a gene. The germline gives CDR1 MNHGY, CDR2 SAAAGT. The CDR3 length is 15 residues.

The chain uses TRBV27 and TRBJ2-2; TRBD2 matches at 12 bases. Germline V lookup: CDR1 MNHEY, CDR2 SMNVEV (reference sequence). The CDR3 is made up of 18 amino acids. Trimming removed 2 bases from V and 4 bases from J; junction bases left unmatched: 8. The CDR3 DNA reads as TGTGCCAGCAGTTTAGCTAGCGGGAGGGCCTGGGTCACCGGGGAGCTGTTTTTT. This sequence encodes CASSLASGRAWVTGELFF.